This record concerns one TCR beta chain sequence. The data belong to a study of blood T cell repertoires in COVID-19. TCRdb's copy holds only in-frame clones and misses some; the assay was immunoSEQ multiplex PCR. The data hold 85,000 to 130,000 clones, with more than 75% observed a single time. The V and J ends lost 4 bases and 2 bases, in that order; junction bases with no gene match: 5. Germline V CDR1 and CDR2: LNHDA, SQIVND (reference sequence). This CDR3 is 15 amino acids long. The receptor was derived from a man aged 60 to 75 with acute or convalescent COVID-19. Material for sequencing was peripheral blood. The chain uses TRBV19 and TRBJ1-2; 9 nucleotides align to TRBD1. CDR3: CASSTAGTGNYGYTF. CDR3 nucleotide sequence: TGTGCCAGTAGTACCGCCGGGACAGGGAACTATGGCTACACCTTC.